This TCR beta chain was sequenced for a study of cytomegalovirus exposure and HLA in healthy donors. Study-wide context: Unique TCRs numbering around 85 million, obtained from HLA-typed donors, made up an early data release. Within the Caucasian-associated ancestry cluster were 81% of the 398 genotyped donors. Findings and caveats of the study: A few CMV-associated chains proved CMV antigen-specific in vitro.

V gave up 4 bases and J gave up 4 bases; unmatched junction bases: 8. CDR3 length: 16 residues. Germline CDR1 is SGHRS and CDR2 is YFSETQ. Primers for the PCR totalled 60 Vbeta and 13 Jbeta. Repertoires were generated with immunoSEQ multiplex PCR, while TCRdb's copy carries only in-frame clones and drops some. This sample's clone table lists just over 150,000 clones. Regarding this clone: Antigen: not known.

The sequence was obtained from a man aged 30 to 39 in good health and CMV-seronegative. V is TRBV5-1 and J is TRBJ2-7, with 13 positions matching TRBD2. Material for sequencing was PBMCs. The CDR3, as DNA: TGCGCCAGCAGCCTATCATGGACTAGCGGGAGTTACGAGCAGTACTTC. This translates into CASSLSWTSGSYEQYF.